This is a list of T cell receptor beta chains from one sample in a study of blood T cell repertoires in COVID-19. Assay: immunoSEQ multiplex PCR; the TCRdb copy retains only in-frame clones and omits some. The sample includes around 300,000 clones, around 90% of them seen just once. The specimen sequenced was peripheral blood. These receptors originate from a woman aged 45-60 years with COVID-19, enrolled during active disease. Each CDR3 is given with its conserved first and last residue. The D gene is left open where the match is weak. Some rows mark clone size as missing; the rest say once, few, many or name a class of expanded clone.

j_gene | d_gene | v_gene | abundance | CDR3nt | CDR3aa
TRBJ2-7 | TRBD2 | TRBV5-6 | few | TGTGCCAGCAGCCGACCTATAAAGCGGGAGCGATCCTACGAGCAGTACTTC | CASSRPIKRERSYEQYF
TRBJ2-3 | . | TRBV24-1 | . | TGTGCCACCAGTGATTTAGGTGGGGGGAGCACAGATACGCAGTATTTT | CATSDLGGGSTDTQYF
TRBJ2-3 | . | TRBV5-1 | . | TGCGCCAGCAGCTTGGGAGGTATACAGGCAGATACGCAGTATTTT | CASSLGGIQADTQYF
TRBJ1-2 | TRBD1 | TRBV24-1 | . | TGTGCCACCAGTGATCCCTCCCACTCCGAGGGGGCCCTCTATGGCTACACCTTC | CATSDPSHSEGALYGYTF
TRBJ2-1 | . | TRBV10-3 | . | TGTGCCATCAGTGATCGGGATGAGCAGTTCTTC | CAISDRDEQFF
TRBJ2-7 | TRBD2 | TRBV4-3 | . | TGCGCCAGCAGCCAAGATAGCGCGGGAGCTTCCTCCTACGAGCAGTACTTC | CASSQDSAGASSYEQYF
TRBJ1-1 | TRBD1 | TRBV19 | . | TGTGCCAGTAGATCCGGAGGGACAGGGGACACTGAAGCTTTCTTT | CASRSGGTGDTEAFF
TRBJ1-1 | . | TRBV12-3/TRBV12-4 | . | TGTGCCAGCAGCTCCAGGGGGAACACTGAAGCTTTCTTT | CASSSRGNTEAFF
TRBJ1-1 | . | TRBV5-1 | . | TGCGCCAGCAGCTTGGGACGGGAGCGGACTGAAGCTTTCTTT | CASSLGRERTEAFF
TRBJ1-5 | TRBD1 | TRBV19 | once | TGTGCCAGTGGACAGGGGAGGCACAATCAGCCCCAGCATTTT | CASGQGRHNQPQHF
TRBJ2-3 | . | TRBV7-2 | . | TGTGCCAGCAGCTTAATGGGAGTAGCAGATACGCAGTATTTT | CASSLMGVADTQYF
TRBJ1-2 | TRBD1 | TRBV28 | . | TGTGCCAGCAGTCCTCACAGGGGGCCCTATGGCTACACCTTC | CASSPHRGPYGYTF
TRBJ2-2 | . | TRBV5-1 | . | TGCGCCAGCAGCTTGGCTGGACAATCCGGGGAGCTGTTTTTT | CASSLAGQSGELFF
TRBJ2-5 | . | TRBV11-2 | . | TGTGCCAGCAGCTTGGGCGGGAGAGGGGGAGAGACCCAGTACTTC | CASSLGGRGGETQYF
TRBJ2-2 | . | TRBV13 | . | TGTGCCAGCAGCCAGGTCACCGGGGAGCTGTTTTTT | CASSQVTGELFF
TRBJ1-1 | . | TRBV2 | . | TGTGCCAGCAGTGTCTCAGTGAACACTGAAGCTTTCTTT | CASSVSVNTEAFF
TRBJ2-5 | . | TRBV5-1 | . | TGCGCCAGCAGCTTGCTGGGCAGCCAAGAGACCCAGTACTTC | CASSLLGSQETQYF
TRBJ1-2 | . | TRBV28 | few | TGTGCCAGCACCACGGGCAGGGCTAACTATGGCTACACCTTC | CASTTGRANYGYTF
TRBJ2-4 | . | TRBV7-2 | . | TGTGCCAGCATAAGCGATATAGCCAAAAACATTCAGTACTTC | CASISDIAKNIQYF
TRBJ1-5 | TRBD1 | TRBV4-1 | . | TGCGCCAGCAGCTCCACCGGGACAGTTTTCGGTCAGCCCCAGCATTTT | CASSSTGTVFGQPQHF
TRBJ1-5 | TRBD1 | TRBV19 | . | TGTGCCAGTAGTATAGGCGGACAGGCAGGTCAGCCCCAGCATTTT | CASSIGGQAGQPQHF
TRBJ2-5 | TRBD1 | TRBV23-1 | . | TGCGCCAGCAGTCCGAGGGACAGCCAAGAGACCCAGTACTTC | CASSPRDSQETQYF
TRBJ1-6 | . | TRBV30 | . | TGTGCCTGGAGTGTCGGGGGTTATAATTCACCCCTCCACTTT | CAWSVGGYNSPLHF
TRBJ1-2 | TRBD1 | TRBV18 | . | TGTGCCAGCTCACCAAGGGGGCTGGACTATGGCTACACCTTC | CASSPRGLDYGYTF
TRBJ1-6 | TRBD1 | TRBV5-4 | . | TGTGCCAGCAGCTGGGTCGGACAGGGGGCTAGAAATTCACCCCTCCACTTT | CASSWVGQGARNSPLHF
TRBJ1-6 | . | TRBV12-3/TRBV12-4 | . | TGTGCCAGCAGTTTCTCGGATTCACCCCTCCACTTT | CASSFSDSPLHF
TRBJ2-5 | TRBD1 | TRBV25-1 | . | TGTGCCAGCAGTGACATTGGACAGGGGGGGTACCAAGAGACCCAGTACTTC | CASSDIGQGGYQETQYF
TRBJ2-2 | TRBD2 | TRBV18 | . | TGTGCCAGCTCACCAGGACTAGCGGGAACGAACACCGGGGAGCTGTTTTTT | CASSPGLAGTNTGELFF
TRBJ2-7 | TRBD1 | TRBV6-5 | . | TGTGCCAGCAGTTACGGGGACAGGGCGAGGGAGCAGTACTTC | CASSYGDRAREQYF
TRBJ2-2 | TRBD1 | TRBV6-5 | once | TGTGCCAGCAGGGGGGACAGGCTCATCGGGGAGCTGTTTTTT | CASRGDRLIGELFF
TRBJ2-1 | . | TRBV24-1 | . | TGTGCCACCAGTGATCCTACCGGCTACAATGAGCAGTTCTTC | CATSDPTGYNEQFF
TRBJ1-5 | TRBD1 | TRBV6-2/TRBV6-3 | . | TGTGCCAGCAGCCGTGGTACCGACAGGGGACATCAGCCCCAGCATTTT | CASSRGTDRGHQPQHF
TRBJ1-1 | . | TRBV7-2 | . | TGTGCCAGCAGCCCTAAGGCGGGGGCGTTGAACACTGAAGCTTTCTTT | CASSPKAGALNTEAFF
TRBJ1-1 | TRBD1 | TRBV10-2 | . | TGCGCCAGCAGGAGGGACAGGGCATTGGGGACTGAAGCTTTCTTT | CASRRDRALGTEAFF
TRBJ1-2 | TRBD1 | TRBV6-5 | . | TGTGCCGCTCATCCAGACAGGGGCCGAAGCTATGGCTACACCTTC | CAAHPDRGRSYGYTF
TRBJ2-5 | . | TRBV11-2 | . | TGTGCCAGCAGCTTAGTTCCACAAGACCAAGAGACCCAGTACTTC | CASSLVPQDQETQYF
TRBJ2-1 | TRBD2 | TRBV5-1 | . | TGCGCCAGCAGCAAGCGCCTAGCGGGAGGGTCCTCCTACAATGAGCAGTTCTTC | CASSKRLAGGSSYNEQFF
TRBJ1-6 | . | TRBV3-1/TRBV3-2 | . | TGTGCCAGCAGCCAAGGGACCACCGGGACAAGCTCACCCCTCCACTTT | CASSQGTTGTSSPLHF
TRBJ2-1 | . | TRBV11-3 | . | TGTGCCAGCAGCTTAATTTCCAGCAATGAGCAGTTCTTC | CASSLISSNEQFF
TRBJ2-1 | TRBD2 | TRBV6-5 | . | TGTGCCAGCAGTCCTCGACTAGCGGGAAACAATGAGCAGTTCTTC | CASSPRLAGNNEQFF
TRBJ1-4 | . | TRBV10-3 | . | TGTGCCATCAGTGCAATGGACATACCAACTAATGAAAAACTGTTTTTT | CAISAMDIPTNEKLFF